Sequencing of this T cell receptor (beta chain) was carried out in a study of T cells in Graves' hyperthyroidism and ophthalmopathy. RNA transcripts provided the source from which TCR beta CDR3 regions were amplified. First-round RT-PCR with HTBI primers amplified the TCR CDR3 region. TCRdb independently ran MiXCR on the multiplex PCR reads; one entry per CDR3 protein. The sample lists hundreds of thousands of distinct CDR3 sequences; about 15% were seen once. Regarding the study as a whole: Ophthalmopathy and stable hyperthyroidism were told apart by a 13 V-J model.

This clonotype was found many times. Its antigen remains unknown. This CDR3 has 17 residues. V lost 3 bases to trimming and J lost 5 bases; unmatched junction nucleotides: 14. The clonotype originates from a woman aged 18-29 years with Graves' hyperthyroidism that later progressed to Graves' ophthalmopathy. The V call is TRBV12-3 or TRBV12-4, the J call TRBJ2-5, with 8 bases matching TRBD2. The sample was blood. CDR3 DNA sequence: TGTGCCAGCAGTTTTCCAGCGGGAGATCGGAGGGGGGAGACCCAGTACTTC. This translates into CASSFPAGDRRGETQYF.